Listed below are T cell receptor beta chains from one sample, sequenced in a study of cytomegalovirus exposure and HLA in healthy donors. The assay was immunoSEQ multiplex PCR, and TCRdb's table has in-frame clones only and misses some. The data hold some 190,000 clones, with roughly 80% observed a single time. What was sequenced was PBMCs. The receptor source for this set is a woman in her late teens or twenties in good health and CMV-seronegative. Both conserved end residues are part of each CDR3. The order of the fields is V gene, clone size, J gene, CDR3 protein. Only some rows state a clone size, as once, few, many or a class for expanded clones.

>TRBV11-2|-|TRBJ1-2
CASSMDISYGYTF
>TRBV4-3|-|TRBJ2-3
CASSQGARTDTQYF
>TRBV9|-|TRBJ2-6
CASSPQPGTGGSGANVLTF
>TRBV6-1|-|TRBJ1-5
CASSVQGTQPQHF
>TRBV5-6|-|TRBJ1-5
CASSLRGNSNQPQHF
>TRBV10-3|once|TRBJ1-1
CAIGRPEAFF
>TRBV28|few|TRBJ2-7
CASSTGRNYEQYF
>TRBV5-1|once|TRBJ2-3
CASSLLAGGLADTQYF
>TRBV2|-|TRBJ2-5
CASSEAIDQETQYF
>TRBV6-4|-|TRBJ1-1
CPLGVNTEAFF
>TRBV9|-|TRBJ2-2
CASSVGTSGNLGELFF
>TRBV5-8|-|TRBJ2-7
CASSPNPAAGGSYEQYF
>TRBV27|-|TRBJ2-7
CASSDTVRGYEQYF